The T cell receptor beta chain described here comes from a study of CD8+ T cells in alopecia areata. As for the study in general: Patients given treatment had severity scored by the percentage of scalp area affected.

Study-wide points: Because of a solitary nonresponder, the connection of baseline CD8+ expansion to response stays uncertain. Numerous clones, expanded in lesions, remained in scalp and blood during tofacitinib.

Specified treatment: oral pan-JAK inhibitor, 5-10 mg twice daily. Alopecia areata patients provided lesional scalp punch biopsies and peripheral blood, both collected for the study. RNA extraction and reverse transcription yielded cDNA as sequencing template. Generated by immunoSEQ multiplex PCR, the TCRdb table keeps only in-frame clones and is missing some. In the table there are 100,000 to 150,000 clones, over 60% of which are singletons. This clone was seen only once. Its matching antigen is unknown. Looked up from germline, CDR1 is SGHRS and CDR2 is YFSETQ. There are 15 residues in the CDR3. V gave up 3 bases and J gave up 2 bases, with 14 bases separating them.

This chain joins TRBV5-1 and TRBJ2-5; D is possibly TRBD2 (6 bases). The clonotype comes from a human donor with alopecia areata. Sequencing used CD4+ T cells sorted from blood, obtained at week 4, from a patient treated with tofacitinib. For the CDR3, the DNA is TGCGCCAGCAGCTCCTTGACGGGGGAGCAAGAGACCCAGTACTTC. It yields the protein CASSSLTGEQETQYF.